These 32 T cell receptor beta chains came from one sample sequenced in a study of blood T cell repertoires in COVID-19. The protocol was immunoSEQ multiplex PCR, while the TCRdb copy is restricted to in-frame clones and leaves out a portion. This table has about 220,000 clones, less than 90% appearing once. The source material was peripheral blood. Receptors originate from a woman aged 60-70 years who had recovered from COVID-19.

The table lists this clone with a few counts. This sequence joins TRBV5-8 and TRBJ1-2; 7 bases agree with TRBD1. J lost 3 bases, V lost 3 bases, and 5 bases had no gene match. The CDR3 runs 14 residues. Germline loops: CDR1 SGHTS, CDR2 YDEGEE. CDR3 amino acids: CASSSRGQYYGYTF. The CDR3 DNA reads TGTGCCAGCAGCTCGAGGGGGCAGTACTATGGCTACACCTTC.

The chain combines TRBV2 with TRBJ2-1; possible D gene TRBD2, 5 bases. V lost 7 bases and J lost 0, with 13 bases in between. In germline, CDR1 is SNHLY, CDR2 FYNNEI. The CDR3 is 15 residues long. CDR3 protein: CASTVGGSSYNEQFF. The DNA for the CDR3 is TGTGCCAGCACCGTAGGTGGGAGCTCCTACAATGAGCAGTTCTTC.

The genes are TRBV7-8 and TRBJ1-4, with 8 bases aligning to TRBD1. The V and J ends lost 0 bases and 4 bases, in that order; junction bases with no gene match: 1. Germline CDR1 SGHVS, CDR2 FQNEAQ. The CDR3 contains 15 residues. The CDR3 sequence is CASSLAGQVNEKLFF. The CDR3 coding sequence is TGTGCCAGCAGCTTAGCGGGACAGGTTAATGAAAAACTGTTTTTT.

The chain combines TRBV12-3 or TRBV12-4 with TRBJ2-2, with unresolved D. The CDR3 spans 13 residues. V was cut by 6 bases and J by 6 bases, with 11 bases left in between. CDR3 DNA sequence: TGTGCCAGCAGCCCGCGTGAGTCCGGGGAGCTGTTTTTT. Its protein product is CASSPRESGELFF.

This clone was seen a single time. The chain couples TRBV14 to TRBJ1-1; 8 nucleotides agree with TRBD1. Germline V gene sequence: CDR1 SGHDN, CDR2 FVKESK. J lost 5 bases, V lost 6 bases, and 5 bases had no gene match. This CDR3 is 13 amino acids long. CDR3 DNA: TGTGCCAGCAGTCGACAGGGGCAGACTGAAGCTTTCTTT. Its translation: CASSRQGQTEAFF.

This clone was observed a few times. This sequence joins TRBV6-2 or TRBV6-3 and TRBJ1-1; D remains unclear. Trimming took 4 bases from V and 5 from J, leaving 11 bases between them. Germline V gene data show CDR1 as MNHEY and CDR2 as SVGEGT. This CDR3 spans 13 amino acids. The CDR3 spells CASSLLYTTEAFF. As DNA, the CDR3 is TGTGCCAGCAGTTTACTATACACGACTGAAGCTTTCTTT.

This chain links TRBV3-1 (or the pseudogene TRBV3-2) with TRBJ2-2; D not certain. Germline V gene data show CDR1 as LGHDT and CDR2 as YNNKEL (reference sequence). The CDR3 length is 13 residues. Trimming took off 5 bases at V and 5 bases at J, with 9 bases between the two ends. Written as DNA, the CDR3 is TGTGCCAGCAGCGCCCACGGTACCGGGGAGCTGTTTTTT. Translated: CASSAHGTGELFF.

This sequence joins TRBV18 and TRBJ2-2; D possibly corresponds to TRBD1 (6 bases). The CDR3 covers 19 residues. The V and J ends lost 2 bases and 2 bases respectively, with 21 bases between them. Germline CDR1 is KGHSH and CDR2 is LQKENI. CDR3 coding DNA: TGTGCCAGCTCACCAAGCGAAGCCAGGGGATTAGGTAACACCGGGGAGCTGTTTTTT. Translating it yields CASSPSEARGLGNTGELFF.

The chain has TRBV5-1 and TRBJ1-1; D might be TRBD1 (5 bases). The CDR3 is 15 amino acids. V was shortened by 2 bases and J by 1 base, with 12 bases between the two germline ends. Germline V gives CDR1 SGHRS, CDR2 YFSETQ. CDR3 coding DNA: TGCGCCAGCAGCTTCGAAGGTAGGGGGAACACTGAAGCTTTCTTT. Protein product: CASSFEGRGNTEAFF.

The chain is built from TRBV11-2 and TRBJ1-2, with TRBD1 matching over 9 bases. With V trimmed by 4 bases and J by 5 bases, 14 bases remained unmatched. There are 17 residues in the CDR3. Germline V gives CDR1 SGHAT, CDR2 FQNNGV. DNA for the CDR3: TGTGCCAGCAGCTACCAAAGGGGACAGGGTGCAGTTTATGGCTACACCTTC. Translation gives CASSYQRGQGAVYGYTF.

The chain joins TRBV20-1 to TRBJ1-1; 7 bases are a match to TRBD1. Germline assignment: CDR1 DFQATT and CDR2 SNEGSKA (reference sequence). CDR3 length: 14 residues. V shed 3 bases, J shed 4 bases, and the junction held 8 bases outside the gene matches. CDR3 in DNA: TGCAGTGCTAGTGAATACAGGGGCGGCACTGAAGCTTTCTTT. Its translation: CSASEYRGGTEAFF.

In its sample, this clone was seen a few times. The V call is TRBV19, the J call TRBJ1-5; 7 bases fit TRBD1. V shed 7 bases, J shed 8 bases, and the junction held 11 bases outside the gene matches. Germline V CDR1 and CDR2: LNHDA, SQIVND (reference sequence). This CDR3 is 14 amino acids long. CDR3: CASNNWQGEKPQHF. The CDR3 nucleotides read TGTGCCAGTAATAACTGGCAGGGGGAGAAGCCCCAGCATTTT. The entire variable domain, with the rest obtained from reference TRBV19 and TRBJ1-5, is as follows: DGGITQSPKYLFRKEGQNVTLSCEQNLNHDAMYWYRQDPGQGLRLIYYSQIVNDFQKGDIAEGYSVSREKKESFPLTVTSAQKNPTAFYLCASNNWQGEKPQHFGDGTRLSIL.

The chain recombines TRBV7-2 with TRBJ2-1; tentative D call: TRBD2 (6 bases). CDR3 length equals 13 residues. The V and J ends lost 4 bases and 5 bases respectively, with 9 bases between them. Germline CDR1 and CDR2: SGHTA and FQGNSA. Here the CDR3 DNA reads TGTGCCAGCAGCTGGGGGGATCACAATGAGCAGTTCTTC. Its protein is CASSWGDHNEQFF.

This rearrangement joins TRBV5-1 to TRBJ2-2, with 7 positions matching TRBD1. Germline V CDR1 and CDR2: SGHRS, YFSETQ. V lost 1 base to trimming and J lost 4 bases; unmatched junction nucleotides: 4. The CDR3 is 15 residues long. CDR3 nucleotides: TGCGCCAGCAGCTTGCAGGGGGTACGCACCGGGGAGCTGTTTTTT. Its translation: CASSLQGVRTGELFF.

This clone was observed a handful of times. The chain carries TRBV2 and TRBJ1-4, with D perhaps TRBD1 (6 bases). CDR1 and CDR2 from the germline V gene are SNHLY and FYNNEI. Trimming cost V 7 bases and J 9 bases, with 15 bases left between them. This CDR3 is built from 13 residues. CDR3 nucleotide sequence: TGTGCCAGCAAACAGGGCATTCAAAAAAAACTGTTTTTT. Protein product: CASKQGIQKKLFF. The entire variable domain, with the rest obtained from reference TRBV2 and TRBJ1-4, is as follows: EPEVTQTPSHQVTQMGQEVILRCVPISNHLYFYWYRQILGQKVEFLVSFYNNEISEKSEIFDDQFSVERPDGSNFTLKIRSTKLEDSAMYFCASKQGIQKKLFFGSGTQLSVL.

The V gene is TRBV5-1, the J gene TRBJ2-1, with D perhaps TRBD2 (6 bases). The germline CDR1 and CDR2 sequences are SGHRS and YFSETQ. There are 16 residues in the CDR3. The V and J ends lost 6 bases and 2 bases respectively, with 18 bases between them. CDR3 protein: CASTQVGGAAYNEQFF. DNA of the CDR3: TGCGCCAGCACCCAAGTCGGCGGGGCAGCCTACAATGAGCAGTTCTTC.

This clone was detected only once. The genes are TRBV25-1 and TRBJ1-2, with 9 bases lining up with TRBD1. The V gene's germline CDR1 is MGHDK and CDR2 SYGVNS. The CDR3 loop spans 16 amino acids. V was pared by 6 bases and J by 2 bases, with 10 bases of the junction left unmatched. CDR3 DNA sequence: TGTGCCAGCAGAAGGGACAGGGAGAAGACGAACTATGGCTACACCTTC. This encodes CASRRDREKTNYGYTF.

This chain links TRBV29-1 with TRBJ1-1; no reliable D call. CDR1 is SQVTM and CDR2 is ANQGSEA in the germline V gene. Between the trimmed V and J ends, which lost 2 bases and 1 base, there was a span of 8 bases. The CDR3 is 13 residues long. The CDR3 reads CSVEKQQNTEAFF. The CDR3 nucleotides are TGCAGCGTTGAAAAACAGCAGAACACTGAAGCTTTCTTT.

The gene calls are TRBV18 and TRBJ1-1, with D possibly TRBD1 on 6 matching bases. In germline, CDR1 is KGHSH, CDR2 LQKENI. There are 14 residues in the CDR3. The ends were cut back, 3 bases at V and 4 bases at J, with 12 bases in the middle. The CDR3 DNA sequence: TGTGCCAGCTCACCTCCAGGGGATGGCACTGAAGCTTTCTTT. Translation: CASSPPGDGTEAFF.

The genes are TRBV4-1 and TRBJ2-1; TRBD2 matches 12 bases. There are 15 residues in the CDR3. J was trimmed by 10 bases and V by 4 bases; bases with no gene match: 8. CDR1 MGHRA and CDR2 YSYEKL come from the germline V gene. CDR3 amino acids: CASSRITSGGQEQFF. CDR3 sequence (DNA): TGCGCCAGCAGCCGGATCACTAGCGGGGGGCAGGAGCAGTTCTTC.

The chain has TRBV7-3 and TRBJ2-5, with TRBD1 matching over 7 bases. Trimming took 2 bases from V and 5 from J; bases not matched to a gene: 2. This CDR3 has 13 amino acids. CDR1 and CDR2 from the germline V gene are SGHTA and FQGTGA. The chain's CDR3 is CASSLGQVETQYF. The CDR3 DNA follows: TGTGCCAGCAGCTTAGGACAGGTGGAGACCCAGTACTTC.

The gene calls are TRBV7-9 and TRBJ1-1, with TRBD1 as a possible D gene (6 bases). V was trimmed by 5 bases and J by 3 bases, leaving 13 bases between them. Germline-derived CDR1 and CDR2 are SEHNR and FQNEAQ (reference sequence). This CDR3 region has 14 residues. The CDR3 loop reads CASSLGQSDTEAFF. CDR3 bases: TGTGCCAGCAGCCTCGGACAGTCGGACACTGAAGCTTTCTTT.

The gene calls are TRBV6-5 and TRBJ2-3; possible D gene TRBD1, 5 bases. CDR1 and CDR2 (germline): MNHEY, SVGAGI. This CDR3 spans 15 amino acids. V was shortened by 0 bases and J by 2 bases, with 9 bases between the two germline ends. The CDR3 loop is CASSYSNRITDTQYF. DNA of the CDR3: TGTGCCAGCAGTTACTCGAACAGGATCACAGATACGCAGTATTTT.

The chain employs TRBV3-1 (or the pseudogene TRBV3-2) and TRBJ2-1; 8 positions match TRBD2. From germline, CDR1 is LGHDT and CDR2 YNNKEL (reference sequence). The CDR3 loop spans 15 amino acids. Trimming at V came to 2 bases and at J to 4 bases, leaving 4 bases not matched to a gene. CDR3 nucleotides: TGTGCCAGCAGCCAAAGCTCTAGCGGGTACAATGAGCAGTTCTTC. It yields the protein CASSQSSSGYNEQFF.

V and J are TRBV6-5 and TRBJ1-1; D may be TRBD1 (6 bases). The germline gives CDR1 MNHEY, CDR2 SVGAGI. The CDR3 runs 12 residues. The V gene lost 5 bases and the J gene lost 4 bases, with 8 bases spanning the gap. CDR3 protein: CASSQGTTEAFF. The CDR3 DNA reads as TGTGCCAGCAGTCAGGGGACCACTGAAGCTTTCTTT.

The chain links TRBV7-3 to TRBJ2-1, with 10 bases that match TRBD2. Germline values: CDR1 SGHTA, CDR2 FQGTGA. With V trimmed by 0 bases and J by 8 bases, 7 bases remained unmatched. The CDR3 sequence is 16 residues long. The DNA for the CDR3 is TGTGCCAGCAGCTTAACTCCGAGCGGGGGGGCCTATGAGCAGTTCTTC. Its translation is CASSLTPSGGAYEQFF.

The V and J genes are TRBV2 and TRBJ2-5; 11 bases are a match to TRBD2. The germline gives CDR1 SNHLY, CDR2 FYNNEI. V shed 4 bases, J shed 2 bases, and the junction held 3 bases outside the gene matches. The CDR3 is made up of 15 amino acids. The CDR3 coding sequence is TGTGCCAGCAGTGGGCTAGCGGGGGGACAAGAGACCCAGTACTTC. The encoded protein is CASSGLAGGQETQYF.

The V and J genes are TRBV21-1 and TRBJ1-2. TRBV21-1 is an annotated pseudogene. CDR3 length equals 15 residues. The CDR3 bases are TGTGCCAGCAGCAAAGCGCTAGGGGGGGGCGATGGCTACACCTTC. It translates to CASSKALGGGDGYTF.

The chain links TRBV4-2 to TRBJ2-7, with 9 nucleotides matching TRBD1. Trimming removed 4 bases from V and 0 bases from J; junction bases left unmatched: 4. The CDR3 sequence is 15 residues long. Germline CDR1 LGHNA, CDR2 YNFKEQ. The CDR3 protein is CASSRTGESSYEQYF. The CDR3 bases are TGTGCCAGCAGCCGGACAGGGGAAAGCTCCTACGAGCAGTACTTC.

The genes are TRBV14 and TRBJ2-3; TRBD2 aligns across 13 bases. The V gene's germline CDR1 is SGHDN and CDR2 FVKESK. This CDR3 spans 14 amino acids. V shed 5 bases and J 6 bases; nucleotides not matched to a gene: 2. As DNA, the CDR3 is TGTGCCAGCAGCGGGACTAGCGGGGTCGATACGCAGTATTTT. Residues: CASSGTSGVDTQYF.

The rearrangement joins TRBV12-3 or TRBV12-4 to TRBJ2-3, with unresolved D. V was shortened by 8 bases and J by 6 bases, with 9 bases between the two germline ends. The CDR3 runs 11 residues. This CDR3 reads CASGFSDTQYF. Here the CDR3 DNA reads TGTGCCAGCGGCTTTTCTGATACGCAGTATTTT.

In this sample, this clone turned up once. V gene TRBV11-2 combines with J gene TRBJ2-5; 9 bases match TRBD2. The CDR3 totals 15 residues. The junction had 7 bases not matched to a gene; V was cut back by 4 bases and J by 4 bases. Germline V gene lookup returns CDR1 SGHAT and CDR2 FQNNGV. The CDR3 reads CASSYQAGGRETQYF. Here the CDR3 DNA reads TGTGCCAGCAGCTACCAAGCGGGGGGAAGAGAGACCCAGTACTTC.